This TCR beta chain was recorded in a study of blood T cell repertoires in COVID-19. On the study more broadly: In each case, the material was cDNA or gDNA derived from T cells, B-cell-depleted T cells, or PBMCs.

The CDR3 runs 14 residues. Germline-derived CDR1 and CDR2 are MGHRA and YSYEKL. The V gene lost 8 bases and the J gene lost 2 bases, with 15 bases spanning the gap. Assay used: immunoSEQ multiplex PCR; TCRdb lists only in-frame clones, some missing. The table has about 68,000 clones, about 92% seen once. The sample was peripheral blood. The receptor comes from a man aged 50 to 60 with COVID-19, enrolled during active disease. The chain is built from TRBV4-1 and TRBJ1-1; D is possibly TRBD1 (6 bases). The CDR3 DNA reads as TGCGCCAGCGGGTGGGGACAAGTAAACACTGAAGCTTTCTTT. The encoded protein is CASGWGQVNTEAFF.